Following are 21 T cell receptor beta chains from one sample sequenced in a study of CD8+ T cells in alopecia areata. Following RNA extraction, reverse transcription yielded cDNA that acted as the sequencing template. Here immunoSEQ multiplex PCR was the method, and the copy in TCRdb shows in-frame clones only, minus some. The sample comprises some 200,000 clones, 55% to 70% of which are singletons, and roughly 5.8% rests with the top ten. The treatment denotes: oral pan-JAK inhibitor, 5-10 mg twice daily. Material: CD4+ T cells sorted from blood, obtained at week 24, from a patient treated with tofacitinib. These receptors were obtained from a human donor with alopecia areata.

The V and J genes are TRBV7-9 and TRBJ1-6; D uncertain. The CDR3 covers 15 residues. V shed 3 bases and J shed 0 bases, with 6 bases lying between them. Germline lookup yields CDR1 SEHNR and CDR2 FQNEAQ (reference sequence). This CDR3 is CASSLGGSYNSPLHF. Here the CDR3 DNA reads TGTGCCAGCAGCTTGGGTGGCTCCTATAATTCACCCCTCCACTTT.

The chain has TRBV29-1 and TRBJ2-3; 7 bases map to TRBD2. The ends lost 3 bases at V and 2 bases at J; junction bases unmatched: 8. The length of the CDR3 is 15 residues. The V gene's germline CDR1 is SQVTM and CDR2 ANQGSEA. CDR3 sequence reads: CSVDPRLAHTDTQYF. In DNA, the CDR3 is TGCAGCGTTGATCCCCGACTAGCCCACACAGATACGCAGTATTTT.

The chain joins TRBV18 to TRBJ2-5; 13 nucleotides align to TRBD2. V lost 3 bases to trimming and J lost 5 bases; unmatched junction nucleotides: 6. Germline values: CDR1 KGHSH, CDR2 LQKENI. This CDR3 comprises 16 residues. CDR3 sequence reads: CASSPATSGRMETQYF. CDR3 sequence (DNA): TGTGCCAGCTCACCGGCGACTAGCGGGAGGATGGAGACCCAGTACTTC. The whole variable domain, remainder taken from reference TRBV18 and TRBJ2-5, is NAGVMQNPRHLVRRRGQEARLRCSPMKGHSHVYWYRQLPEEGLKFMVYLQKENIIDESGMPKERFSAEFPKEGPSILRIQQVVRGDSAAYFCASSPATSGRMETQYFGPGTRLLVL.

This clone was picked up a small number of times. The chain carries TRBV5-1 and TRBJ1-5; D is undetermined. Trimming removed 4 bases from V and 9 bases from J, with 8 bases in between. The V gene's germline CDR1 is SGHRS and CDR2 YFSETQ. The CDR3 length is 11 residues. In DNA, the CDR3 is TGCGCCAGCAGCCACCTATGGCCCCAGCATTTT. Its protein product is CASSHLWPQHF.

This chain joins TRBV4-1 and TRBJ1-2, with D hard to call. Germline-derived CDR1 and CDR2 are MGHRA and YSYEKL. The V end lost 0 bases, the J end lost 6 bases, and 11 bases lay between the germline ends. This CDR3 is 14 amino acids long. CDR3 residues: CASSQDVGLDGYTF. In DNA, the CDR3 is TGCGCCAGCAGCCAAGATGTGGGTTTGGATGGCTACACCTTC.

This clone came up a few times. Within the sample, other DNA sequences also encode this same CDR3. The chain is built from TRBV27 and TRBJ2-6; D gene uncertain. The CDR3 spans 14 residues. Germline V lookup: CDR1 MNHEY, CDR2 SMNVEV (reference sequence). V was cut by 3 bases and J by 0 bases, with 3 bases left in between. The CDR3 DNA follows: TGTGCCAGCAGTTTGCGCTCTGGGGCCAACGTCCTGACTTTC. It specifies CASSLRSGANVLTF.

The chain uses TRBV29-1 and TRBJ2-2, with no clear D. V was trimmed by 6 bases and J by 0 bases, leaving 11 bases between them. Germline assignment: CDR1 SQVTM and CDR2 ANQGSEA. The CDR3 loop spans 14 amino acids. The CDR3 region has the DNA TGCAGCGTGGCCGGGCTCGCGAACACCGGGGAGCTGTTTTTT. It yields the protein CSVAGLANTGELFF.

The rearrangement uses TRBV5-1 and TRBJ2-3, with D unresolved. V was shortened by 0 bases and J by 4 bases, with 9 bases between the two germline ends. CDR1 SGHRS and CDR2 YFSETQ come from the germline V gene. The length of the CDR3 is 14 residues. Here the CDR3 reads CASSLGQNSDTQYF. Written as DNA, the CDR3 is TGCGCCAGCAGCTTGGGTCAGAATTCAGATACGCAGTATTTT.

The chain is built from TRBV5-1 and TRBJ2-3; D remains unclear. The CDR3 contains 14 residues. CDR1 and CDR2 (germline): SGHRS, YFSETQ. The V end was cut by 2 bases, the J end by 4 bases, with 11 bases between. The CDR3 DNA follows: TGCGCCAGCAGCTTCGAGGACGGCGCAGATACGCAGTATTTT. It codes for CASSFEDGADTQYF.

This sequence joins TRBV2 and TRBJ2-7; 7 positions agree with TRBD1. CDR1 is SNHLY, CDR2 FYNNEI, per germline. The trim removed 5 bases at V and 3 bases at J, leaving 4 bases unmatched. The CDR3 runs to 13 residues. The CDR3, as DNA: TGTGCCAGCAGTCGCGGACAGGACTACGAGCAGTACTTC. This sequence encodes CASSRGQDYEQYF.

The V and J genes are TRBV30 and TRBJ2-3; 9 bases match TRBD2. Germline CDR1 GTSNPN, CDR2 SVGIG (reference sequence). J gave up 0 bases and V 0 bases, and 1 base lay outside the gene matches. CDR3 length: 15 residues. CDR3 residues: CAWSVGTSSTDTQYF. CDR3 in DNA: TGTGCCTGGAGTGTTGGGACTAGCAGCACAGATACGCAGTATTTT. Together with reference TRBV30 and TRBJ2-3, the CDR3 gives the full variable domain: SQTIHQWPATLVQPVGSPLSLECTVEGTSNPNLYWYRQAAGRGLQLLFYSVGIGQISSEVPQNLSASRPQDRQFILSSKKLLLSDSGFYLCAWSVGTSSTDTQYFGPGTRLTVL.

This clone has just one count. J is TRBJ1-5 and V is TRBV9; D ambiguous. Germline loops: CDR1 SGDLS, CDR2 YYNGEE. V lost 6 bases, J lost 2 bases, and 12 bases lay in between. There are 14 residues in the CDR3. In DNA, the CDR3 is TGTGCCAGCAATGCGGGCTATCGCAATCAGCCCCAGCATTTT. This codes for CASNAGYRNQPQHF.

The chain is built from TRBV27 and TRBJ2-7; D may be TRBD1 (5 bases). V dropped 2 bases and J dropped 0 bases, with 5 bases sitting between them. Germline V gene lookup returns CDR1 MNHEY and CDR2 SMNVEV (reference sequence). CDR3 length equals 13 residues. The CDR3 spells CASSLQGSYEQYF. The CDR3 nucleotides read TGTGCCAGCAGTTTACAGGGCTCCTACGAGCAGTACTTC.

The sample holds one count of this clone. The J gene is TRBJ2-2, the V gene TRBV30; D tentatively fits TRBD1 or TRBD2 (6 bases each). Trimming removed 7 bases at V and 5 bases at J, with 14 bases between. The CDR3 totals 13 residues. Germline V gene data show CDR1 as GTSNPN and CDR2 as SVGIG (reference sequence). The chain's CDR3 is CASPGAGTGELFF. The CDR3 DNA reads as TGTGCCTCCCCAGGGGCGGGGACCGGGGAGCTGTTTTTT.

J is TRBJ2-5 and V is TRBV7-2; tentatively, D is TRBD2 (6 bases). Per the germline V gene, CDR1 is SGHTA and CDR2 is FQGNSA. Trimming cost V 3 bases and J 2 bases, with 16 bases left between them. This CDR3 is built from 16 residues. CDR3 sequence (DNA): TGTGCCAGCAGCTTGGGACTTGAGGGGTTACAAGAGACCCAGTACTTC. Translated: CASSLGLEGLQETQYF. Combining the CDR3 with reference TRBV7-2 and TRBJ2-5 gives the whole variable domain GAGVSQSPSNKVTEKGKDVELRCDPISGHTALYWYRQSLGQGLEFLIYFQGNSAPDKSGLPSDRFSAERTGGSVSTLTIQRTQQEDSAVYLCASSLGLEGLQETQYFGPGTRLLVL.

The V and J genes are TRBV29-1 and TRBJ1-1; the D is unclear. The CDR3 totals 13 residues. Germline values: CDR1 SQVTM, CDR2 ANQGSEA. The V end was cut by 2 bases, the J end by 3 bases, with 10 bases between. The CDR3 coding sequence is TGCAGCGTTGAAAAGGAGCAAGACACTGAAGCTTTCTTT. Protein product: CSVEKEQDTEAFF.

The chain combines TRBV14 with TRBJ2-7; D is unclear. CDR1 and CDR2 (germline): SGHDN, FVKESK. The CDR3 has 16 residues. Deletions cut 5 bases from V and 0 bases from J, with 17 bases between. This CDR3 reads CASSDGDLFHSYEQYF. DNA of the CDR3: TGTGCCAGCAGCGACGGCGACTTATTCCACTCCTACGAGCAGTACTTC.

J is TRBJ1-6 and V is TRBV18; 8 nucleotides align to TRBD1. CDR1 KGHSH and CDR2 LQKENI come from the germline V gene. There are 14 residues in the CDR3. V dropped 4 bases and J dropped 9; count of bases not matched to a gene: 5. The CDR3 region is CASSLGQGLSPLHF. The CDR3 nucleotides read TGTGCCAGCTCACTCGGACAGGGCCTTTCACCCCTCCACTTT. The entire variable domain, with the rest obtained from reference TRBV18 and TRBJ1-6, is as follows: NAGVMQNPRHLVRRRGQEARLRCSPMKGHSHVYWYRQLPEEGLKFMVYLQKENIIDESGMPKERFSAEFPKEGPSILRIQQVVRGDSAAYFCASSLGQGLSPLHFGNGTRLTVT.

The V call is TRBV7-9, the J call TRBJ1-5, with 7 bases aligning to TRBD1. The CDR3 sequence is 15 residues long. V was pared by 5 bases and J by 4 bases, with 8 bases of the junction left unmatched. In germline, CDR1 is SEHNR, CDR2 FQNEAQ (reference sequence). CDR3 in DNA: TGTGCCAGCAGCAGAGGGGGCTCCGGTAATCAGCCCCAGCATTTT. Its protein is CASSRGGSGNQPQHF.

This clone was counted a few times. The chain recombines TRBV7-7 with TRBJ2-5, with a weak D call TRBD1 (6 bases). This CDR3 is 14 amino acids long. The germline V gene has CDR1 SSHAT and CDR2 FNYEAQ (reference sequence). The V end was cut by 5 bases, the J end by 2 bases, with 12 bases between. The CDR3: CASSLQDRQETQYF. In DNA, the CDR3 is TGTGCCAGCAGCCTCCAAGACAGGCAAGAGACCCAGTACTTC. The variable domain in full, with the rest retrieved from reference TRBV7-7 and TRBJ2-5, is GAGVSQSPRYKVTKRGQDVTLRCDPISSHATLYWYQQALGQGPEFLTYFNYEAQPDKSGLPSDRFSAERPEGSISTLTIQRTEQRDSAMYRCASSLQDRQETQYFGPGTRLLVL.

The V and J genes are TRBV18 and TRBJ2-3; perhaps D is TRBD1 or TRBD2 (5 bases each). Germline loops: CDR1 KGHSH, CDR2 LQKENI. V shed 3 bases and J shed 10 bases, with 17 bases lying between them. CDR3 length: 14 residues. The CDR3 bases are TGTGCCAGCTCACCGCAAAGGGACCTGGGGTCGCAGTATTTT. Its translation: CASSPQRDLGSQYF. Based on the CDR3 plus reference TRBV18 and TRBJ2-3, the full variable domain is NAGVMQNPRHLVRRRGQEARLRCSPMKGHSHVYWYRQLPEEGLKFMVYLQKENIIDESGMPKERFSAEFPKEGPSILRIQQVVRGDSAAYFCASSPQRDLGSQYFGPGTRLTVL.